This entry lists 20 T cell receptor beta chains sequenced from one sample in a study of CXCR3-negative and CXCR3-positive naive CD8 T cells. For these receptors, no antigen is known. The TRB libraries of cDNA were built by UMI-labeled 5' RACE. After re-calling the 5' RACE reads, TCRdb lists one entry per CDR3 protein, DNA absent. The sample data list tens of thousands of distinct CDR3 sequences. Study-wide findings and caveats: Against CXCR3-negative naive cells, CXCR3-positive naive cells showed more hydrophobic TRB CDR3s.

Sequencing was done on a sample of naive CXCR3+ CD8+ T cells from blood. The subset denotes: CD45RO-CCR7+CD27+CD95- naive CD8+ T cells expressing CXCR3 (TNR3+). The source of these receptors is a human donor in good health. Some clones in this sample may be carry-over from other donors' samples.

The J gene is TRBJ2-3, the V gene TRBV6-6; absent DNA, TCRdb's TRBD1 call cannot be checked. Germline CDR1 and CDR2: MNHNY and SVGAGI (reference sequence). This CDR3 spans 15 amino acids. CDR3 loop: CASNPWDSSTDTQYF.

This rearrangement joins TRBV30 to TRBJ1-5. CDR3 length: 13 amino acids. The germline V gene has CDR1 GTSNPN and CDR2 SVGIG (reference sequence). The CDR3 here is CAWSGQDNQPQHF.

This chain uses TRBV7-6 with TRBJ2-3; TCRdb outputs TRBD2, but without DNA this stays unchecked. Germline V gene lookup returns CDR1 SGHVS and CDR2 FNYEAQ. This CDR3 is 15 amino acids long. The CDR3 loop reads CASSLGTSGTDTQYF.

The chain combines TRBV5-6 with TRBJ2-7. Germline CDR1 SGHDT, CDR2 YYEEEE. The CDR3 is 13 amino acids. CDR3 sequence reads: CASSFGNSYEQYF. Combining the CDR3 with reference TRBV5-6 and TRBJ2-7 gives the whole variable domain DAGVTQSPTHLIKTRGQQVTLRCSPKSGHDTVSWYQQALGQGPQFIFQYYEEEERQRGNFPDRFSGHQFPNYSSELNVNALLLGDSALYLCASSFGNSYEQYFGPGTRLTVT.

The rearrangement joins TRBV5-1 to TRBJ2-7. This CDR3 contains 15 residues. CDR1 and CDR2 from the germline V gene are SGHRS and YFSETQ. The chain's CDR3 is CASSFSTYAPYEQYF.

The chain's CDR3 is CASSLEPGGSYEQYF. The V gene is TRBV5-1, the J gene TRBJ2-7; TCRdb indicates TRBD1, and absent DNA this call remains unverified. CDR1 is SGHRS and CDR2 is YFSETQ in the germline V gene. The CDR3 length is 15 residues. Supplemented by reference TRBV5-1 and TRBJ2-7, the full variable domain reads KAGVTQTPRYLIKTRGQQVTLSCSPISGHRSVSWYQQTPGQGLQFLFEYFSETQRNKGNFPGRFSGRQFSNSRSEMNVSTLELGDSALYLCASSLEPGGSYEQYFGPGTRLTVT.

This sequence joins TRBV9 and TRBJ2-7; TCRdb outputs TRBD1, but without DNA this stays unchecked. CDR1 and CDR2 (germline): SGDLS, YYNGEE. CDR3 length: 13 amino acids. The CDR3 protein is CASSQGASYEQYF.

The chain combines TRBV6-5 with TRBJ2-3; checking the TCRdb D call of TRBD1 is not possible without DNA. Germline V CDR1 and CDR2: MNHEY, SVGAGI. The CDR3 consists of 12 residues. CDR3 amino acids: CASTSGERTQYF.

The chain recombines TRBV6-7 with TRBJ1-6; TCRdb designates TRBD1, a call that cannot be tested without DNA. TRBV6-7 is an ORF, with its function uncertain. The CDR3 sequence is 14 residues long. The chain's CDR3 is CASSPGQGYSPLHF.

The chain combines TRBV10-3 with TRBJ2-1; with no DNA, the TCRdb D assignment of TRBD1 cannot be verified. The CDR3 contains 16 residues. Germline-derived CDR1 and CDR2 are ENHRY and SYGVKD. CDR3 region: CTISERARVEVNEQFF.

The rearrangement uses TRBV28 and TRBJ2-7; TCRdb's D gene call, TRBD1, goes unchecked for lack of DNA. Per the germline V gene, CDR1 is MDHEN and CDR2 is SYDVKM. The CDR3 consists of 14 residues. CDR3 residues: CASSFWTASYEQYF. The full variable domain, with the rest looked up from reference TRBV28 and TRBJ2-7, is DVKVTQSSRYLVKRTGEKVFLECVQDMDHENMFWYRQDPGLGLRLIYFSYDVKMKEKGDIPEGYSVSREKKERFSLILESASTNQTSMYLCASSFWTASYEQYFGPGTRLTVT.

This sequence joins TRBV5-1 and TRBJ1-2; TCRdb indicates TRBD1, and absent DNA this call remains unverified. This CDR3 comprises 13 residues. Germline CDR1 SGHRS, CDR2 YFSETQ. CDR3 protein: CASSSGDRDGYTF.

The chain links TRBV14 to TRBJ2-7; TCRdb returns TRBD1, unconfirmable since there is no DNA. The germline gives CDR1 SGHDN, CDR2 FVKESK. This CDR3 region has 13 residues. The CDR3 sequence: CASRGQNSYEQYF.

V is TRBV4-3 and J is TRBJ2-1; the TCRdb D gene call, TRBD1, has no DNA to confirm it. This CDR3 region has 15 residues. In germline, CDR1 is LGHNA, CDR2 YSLEER. The CDR3 loop reads CASSQRTGEVDEQFF.

V is TRBV5-1 and J is TRBJ1-1. The germline V gene encodes CDR1 SGHRS and CDR2 YFSETQ. The CDR3 length is 13 residues. CDR3 in amino acids: CASSFGTNTEAFF.

This chain joins TRBV12-3 or TRBV12-4 and TRBJ2-1. This CDR3 has 15 amino acids. CDR3 sequence: CASSPLGDSYNEQFF.

J is TRBJ1-4 and V is TRBV3-1. CDR1 LGHDT and CDR2 YNNKEL come from the germline V gene (reference sequence). The CDR3 is made up of 13 amino acids. CDR3 loop: CASSHIYNEKLFF.

The rearrangement uses TRBV12-3 or TRBV12-4 and TRBJ2-1. CDR3 length: 15 amino acids. The CDR3 protein is CASSTHLASYNEQFF.

The V gene is TRBV5-1, the J gene TRBJ1-2; TCRdb lists TRBD1, though no DNA is available to test this call. CDR1 is SGHRS and CDR2 is YFSETQ in the germline V gene. The CDR3 loop spans 12 amino acids. This CDR3 reads CASSLGDPGYTF.

This chain joins TRBV4-3 and TRBJ2-5; lacking DNA, the TRBD2 call made by TCRdb goes unchecked. Germline V CDR1 and CDR2: LGHNA, YSLEER. The CDR3 is 13 residues long. CDR3: CASSWTSRETQYF.